This T cell receptor beta chain was recorded in a study of blood T cell repertoires in COVID-19. Study-level information: Samples taken during acute and convalescent COVID-19 were collected in the United States, Italy and Spain. In each case, the material was cDNA or gDNA derived from T cells, B-cell-depleted T cells, or PBMCs.

As processed by the authors: By means of reference gene primer amplification, nucleated cell counts were estimated. TCRdb's copy holds only in-frame clones and misses some; the assay was immunoSEQ multiplex PCR. V, J and clone size were drawn from that table, and D and trimming were deduced from the DNA. The sample holds over 150,000 clones, more than 65% seen once. CDR3 length equals 14 residues. Germline CDR1 reads SGDLS; CDR2 reads YYNGEE. Trimming shortened V by 5 bases and J by 0 bases, and 9 bases separated the two germline ends. The rearrangement joins TRBV9 to TRBJ1-3, with D possibly TRBD1 on 6 matching bases. The specimen was peripheral blood. The TCR originated in an older man with active or convalescent COVID-19. The CDR3 region is CASSFRGSGNTIYF. The CDR3 DNA reads TGTGCCAGCAGTTTCAGGGGCTCTGGAAACACCATATATTTT.